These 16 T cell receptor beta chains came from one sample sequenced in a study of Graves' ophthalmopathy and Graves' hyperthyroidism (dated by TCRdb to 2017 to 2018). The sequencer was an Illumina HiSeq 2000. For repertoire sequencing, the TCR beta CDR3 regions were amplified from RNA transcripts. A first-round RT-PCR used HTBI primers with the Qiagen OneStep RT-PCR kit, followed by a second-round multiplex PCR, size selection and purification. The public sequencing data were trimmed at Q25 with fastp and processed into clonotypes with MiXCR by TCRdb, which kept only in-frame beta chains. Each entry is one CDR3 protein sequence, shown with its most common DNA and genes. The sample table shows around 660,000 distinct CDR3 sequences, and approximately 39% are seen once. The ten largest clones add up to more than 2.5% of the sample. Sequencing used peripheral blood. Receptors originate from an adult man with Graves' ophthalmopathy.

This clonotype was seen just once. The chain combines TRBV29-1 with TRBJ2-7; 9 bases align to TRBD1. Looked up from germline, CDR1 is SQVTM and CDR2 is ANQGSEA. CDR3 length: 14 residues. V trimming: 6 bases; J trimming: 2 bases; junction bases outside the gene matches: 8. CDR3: CSVPRDRATYEQYF. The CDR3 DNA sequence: TGCAGCGTACCCCGGGACAGGGCCACCTACGAGCAGTACTTC.

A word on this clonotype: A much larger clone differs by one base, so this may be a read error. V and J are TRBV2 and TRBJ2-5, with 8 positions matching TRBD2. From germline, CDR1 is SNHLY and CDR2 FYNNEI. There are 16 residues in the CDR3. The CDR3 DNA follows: TGTGCCAACAGTGAAGCCACGGGAGGGCCCTGGGAGACCCAGTACTTC. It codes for CANSEATGGPWETQYF.

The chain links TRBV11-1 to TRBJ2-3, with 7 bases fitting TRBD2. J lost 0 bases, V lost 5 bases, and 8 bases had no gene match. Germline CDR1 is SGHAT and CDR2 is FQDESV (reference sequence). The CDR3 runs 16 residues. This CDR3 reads CASSPSGDYSTDTQYF. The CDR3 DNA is TGTGCCAGCAGCCCGAGCGGGGATTATAGCACAGATACGCAGTATTTT.

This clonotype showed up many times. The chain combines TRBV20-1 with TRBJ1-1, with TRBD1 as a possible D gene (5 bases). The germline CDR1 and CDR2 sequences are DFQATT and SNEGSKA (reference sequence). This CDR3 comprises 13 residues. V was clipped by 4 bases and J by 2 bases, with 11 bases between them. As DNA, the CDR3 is TGCAGTGCTATAAAACAGGTTAACACTGAAGCTTTCTTT. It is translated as CSAIKQVNTEAFF.

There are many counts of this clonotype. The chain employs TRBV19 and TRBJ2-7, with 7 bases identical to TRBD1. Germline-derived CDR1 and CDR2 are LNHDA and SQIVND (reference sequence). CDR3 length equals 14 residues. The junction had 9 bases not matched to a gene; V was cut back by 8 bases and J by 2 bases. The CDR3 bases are TGTGCCAGTTCCGCGGCAGGGGGACCCTACGAGCAGTACTTC. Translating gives CASSAAGGPYEQYF.

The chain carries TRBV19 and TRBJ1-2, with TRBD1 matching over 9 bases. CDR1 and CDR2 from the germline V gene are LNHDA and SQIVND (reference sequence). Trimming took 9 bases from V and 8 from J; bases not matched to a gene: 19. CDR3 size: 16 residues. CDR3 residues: CASRPGQGPLHKGYTF. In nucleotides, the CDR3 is TGTGCCAGCAGGCCGGGACAGGGCCCCCTCCATAAAGGCTACACCTTC.

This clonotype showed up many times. The CDR3 reads CASSLAGAANTGELFF. CDR3 coding DNA: TGTGCCAGCAGCTTAGCGGGGGCCGCGAACACCGGGGAGCTGTTTTTT. The V gene is TRBV7-9, the J gene TRBJ2-2; maybe TRBD1 (6 bases). Germline lookup yields CDR1 SEHNR and CDR2 FQNEAQ (reference sequence). CDR3 length: 16 amino acids. Trimming left V 0 bases short and J 0 bases short, with 8 bases between.

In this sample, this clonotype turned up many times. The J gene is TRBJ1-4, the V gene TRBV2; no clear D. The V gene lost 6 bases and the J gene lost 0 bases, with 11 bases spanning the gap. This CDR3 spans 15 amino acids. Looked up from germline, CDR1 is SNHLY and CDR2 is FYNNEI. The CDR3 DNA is TGTGCCAGCAGGGCAGGCGGTGCAACTAATGAAAAACTGTTTTTT. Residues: CASRAGGATNEKLFF.

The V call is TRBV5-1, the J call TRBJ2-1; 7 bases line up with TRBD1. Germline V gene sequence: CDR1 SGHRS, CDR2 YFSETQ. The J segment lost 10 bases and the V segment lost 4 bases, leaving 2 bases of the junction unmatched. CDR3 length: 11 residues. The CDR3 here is CASSTGQEQFF. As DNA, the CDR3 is TGCGCCAGCAGCACGGGACAGGAGCAGTTCTTC.

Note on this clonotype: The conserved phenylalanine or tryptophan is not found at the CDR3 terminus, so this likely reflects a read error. For the CDR3, the DNA is TGCGCCAGCAGCTTTAGCGGGGGGGCTTCGGAGACCCAGTACTGC. Amino acid sequence: CASSFSGGASETQYC. The chain has TRBV5-1 and TRBJ2-5, with 11 bases fitting TRBD2. The V gene end was trimmed by 2 bases and the J gene end by 5 bases; junction bases not matched to a gene: 5. CDR1 is SGHRS and CDR2 is YFSETQ in the germline V gene. This CDR3 contains 15 residues.

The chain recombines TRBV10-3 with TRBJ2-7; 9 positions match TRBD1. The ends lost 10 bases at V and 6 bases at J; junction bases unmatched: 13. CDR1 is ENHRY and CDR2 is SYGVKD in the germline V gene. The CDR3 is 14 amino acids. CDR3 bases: TGTGCCACGAGCCAGGACAGGGGAGGTGGCGAGCAGTACTTC. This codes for CATSQDRGGGEQYF.

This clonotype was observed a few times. The CDR3 nucleotides read TGTGCCAGCTCACCGTCGACAGGACTAACTCTCTATGGCTACACCTTC. Residues: CASSPSTGLTLYGYTF. This chain links TRBV2 with TRBJ1-2, with D tentatively TRBD1 (6 bases). V lost 8 bases and J lost 4, with 23 bases in between. The germline V gene has CDR1 SNHLY and CDR2 FYNNEI. The CDR3 contains 16 residues.

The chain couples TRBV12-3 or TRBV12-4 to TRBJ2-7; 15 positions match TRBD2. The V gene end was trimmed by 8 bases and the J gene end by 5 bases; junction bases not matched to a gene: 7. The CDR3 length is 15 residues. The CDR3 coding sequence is TGTGCCAGCGGTAGGACTAGCGGGAGGGATGACGAGCAGTACTTC. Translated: CASGRTSGRDDEQYF.

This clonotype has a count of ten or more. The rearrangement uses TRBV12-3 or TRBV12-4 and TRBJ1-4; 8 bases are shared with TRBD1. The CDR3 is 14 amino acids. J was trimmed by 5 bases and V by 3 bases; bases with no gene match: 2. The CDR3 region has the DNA TGTGCCAGCAGTTTTCAGGGGGCGAATGAAAAACTGTTTTTT. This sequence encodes CASSFQGANEKLFF.

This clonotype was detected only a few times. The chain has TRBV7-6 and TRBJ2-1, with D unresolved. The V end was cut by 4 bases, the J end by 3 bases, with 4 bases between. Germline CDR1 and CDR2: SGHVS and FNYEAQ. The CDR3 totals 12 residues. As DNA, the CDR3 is TGTGCCAGCAGCTCGGGCTACAATGAGCAGTTCTTC. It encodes CASSSGYNEQFF. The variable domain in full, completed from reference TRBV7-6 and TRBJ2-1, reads GAGVSQSPRYKVTKRGQDVALRCDPISGHVSLYWYRQALGQGPEFLTYFNYEAQQDKSGLPNDRFSAERPEGSISTLTIQRTEQRDSAMYRCASSSGYNEQFFGPGTRLTVL.

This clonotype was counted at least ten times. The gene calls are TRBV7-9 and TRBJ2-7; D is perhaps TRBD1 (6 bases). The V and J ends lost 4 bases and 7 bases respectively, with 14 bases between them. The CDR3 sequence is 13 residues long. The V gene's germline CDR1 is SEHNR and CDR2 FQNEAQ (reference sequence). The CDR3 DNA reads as TGTGCCAGCAGCTCGGACAGCCTGAGGGAGCAGTACTTC. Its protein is CASSSDSLREQYF.